This entry lists 20 T cell receptor beta chains sequenced from one sample in a study of shared clonotypes between healthy human individuals. The naive CD8 population came from CD45RO-negative cells selected for CCR7, without terminally differentiated effector memory CD45RA+ cells. Assay used: immunoSEQ multiplex PCR; TCRdb lists only in-frame clones, some missing. This sample carries about 2.1 million clones, 80% to 95% of them seen once, and the ten largest clones take under 2%. Sequencing was done on a sample of naive CD8+ T cells from PBMCs. Receptors originate from a young man in good health. Some clones in this sample may be carry-over from other donors' samples.

The rearrangement links TRBV6-1 to TRBJ1-5; 8 bases match TRBD1. Trimming at V came to 4 bases and at J to 5 bases, leaving 7 bases not matched to a gene. This CDR3 spans 15 amino acids. Per the germline V gene, CDR1 is MNHNS and CDR2 is SASEGT. DNA of the CDR3: TGTGCCAGCAGTGTTGACAGGGGATCTTATCAGCCCCAGCATTTT. It encodes CASSVDRGSYQPQHF.

This sequence joins TRBV7-9 and TRBJ2-1; D assignment may be TRBD1 or TRBD2 (5 bases each). This CDR3 has 14 residues. Germline CDR1 SEHNR, CDR2 FQNEAQ (reference sequence). V shed 5 bases and J shed 5 bases, with 13 bases lying between them. CDR3 coding DNA: TGTGCCAGCAGCGCGAGGGACGGCCACAATGAGCAGTTCTTC. As protein: CASSARDGHNEQFF.

The chain uses TRBV27 and TRBJ2-1; 11 nucleotides align to TRBD2. Germline-derived CDR1 and CDR2 are MNHEY and SMNVEV (reference sequence). The CDR3 runs 15 residues. V was pared by 5 bases and J by 1 base, with 1 base of the junction left unmatched. The CDR3 nucleotides read TGTGCCAGCAGTATAGCGGGAGGGTCCTACAATGAGCAGTTCTTC. Translated: CASSIAGGSYNEQFF.

V is TRBV19 and J is TRBJ2-2; no firm D call. Trimming removed 10 bases from V and 7 bases from J, with 16 bases in between. CDR3 length: 13 amino acids. Germline assignment: CDR1 LNHDA and CDR2 SQIVND (reference sequence). The CDR3 loop is CATQWRPVGELFF. CDR3 DNA: TGTGCCACCCAGTGGCGCCCAGTCGGGGAGCTGTTTTTT.

V usage is TRBV5-6 and J usage is TRBJ2-1; D may be TRBD1 (5 bases). Looked up from germline, CDR1 is SGHDT and CDR2 is YYEEEE. Between the trimmed V and J ends, which lost 4 bases and 3 bases, there was a span of 17 bases. The CDR3 consists of 16 residues. CDR3 amino acids: CASSQLGQLGYNEQFF. The CDR3 DNA is TGTGCCAGCAGCCAATTGGGGCAGCTGGGCTACAATGAGCAGTTCTTC.

The chain recombines TRBV27 with TRBJ2-1; 8 bases map to TRBD1. This CDR3 contains 13 residues. V shed 7 bases, J shed 5 bases, and the junction held 4 bases outside the gene matches. Germline V gives CDR1 MNHEY, CDR2 SMNVEV (reference sequence). CDR3 DNA sequence: TGTGCCAGCACTGGCAGGGGGCACAATGAGCAGTTCTTC. As protein: CASTGRGHNEQFF.

The rearrangement joins TRBV11-2 to TRBJ2-1; TRBD1 or TRBD2 may be the D gene (5 bases each). Germline V lookup: CDR1 SGHAT, CDR2 FQNNGV. Trimming removed 4 bases at V and 5 bases at J, with 18 bases between. This CDR3 contains 16 residues. CDR3 residues: CASSWGPGTGHNEQFF. DNA for the CDR3: TGTGCCAGCAGCTGGGGCCCCGGGACGGGACACAATGAGCAGTTCTTC.

The chain recombines TRBV29-1 with TRBJ2-1; D gene uncertain. The CDR3 is made up of 11 amino acids. Germline V gene data show CDR1 as SQVTM and CDR2 as ANQGSEA. V was pared by 5 bases and J by 10 bases, with 12 bases between. This CDR3 reads CSVLPPEEQFF. CDR3 sequence (DNA): TGCAGCGTTCTACCTCCGGAGGAGCAGTTCTTC.

As regards this clone: Other DNA sequences in the sample encode the same CDR3. V usage is TRBV4-1 and J usage is TRBJ1-4; D unresolved. The CDR3 is 16 amino acids. Deletions cut 4 bases from V and 9 bases from J, with 21 bases between. Germline values: CDR1 MGHRA, CDR2 YSYEKL. Written as DNA, the CDR3 is TGCGCCAGCAGCCTCCACTCCAGACTTATATCGCAAAAACTGTTTTTT. It codes for CASSLHSRLISQKLFF.

This clone was recorded only once. The same CDR3 can be traced to other DNA sequences in this sample. The V call is TRBV29-1, the J call TRBJ2-7; unclear D gene. The CDR3 is made up of 10 amino acids. V gave up 4 bases and J gave up 4 bases, with 5 bases separating them. The germline CDR1 and CDR2 sequences are SQVTM and ANQGSEA. The CDR3 is CSVGSYEQYF. CDR3 sequence (DNA): TGCAGCGTTGGTTCATACGAGCAGTACTTC.

This sequence joins TRBV7-8 and TRBJ2-2; 8 bases align to TRBD1. This CDR3 contains 17 residues. Trimming cost V 0 bases and J 2 bases; bases outside gene matches: 5. Germline-derived CDR1 and CDR2 are SGHVS and FQNEAQ. For the CDR3, the DNA is TGTGCCAGCAGCTTAGCGGTACAGGGGGTCAACACCGGGGAGCTGTTTTTT. Translating gives CASSLAVQGVNTGELFF.

The chain employs TRBV29-1 and TRBJ2-7, with D tentatively TRBD1 (6 bases). The V gene lost 6 bases and the J gene lost 6 bases, with 18 bases spanning the gap. Germline V gene data show CDR1 as SQVTM and CDR2 as ANQGSEA. CDR3 size: 13 residues. CDR3 amino acids: CSVRGGRAGEQYF. In DNA, the CDR3 is TGCAGCGTCCGAGGGGGTAGGGCGGGCGAGCAGTACTTC.

This chain joins TRBV10-3 and TRBJ1-2; D gene unclear. The length of the CDR3 is 14 residues. The V and J ends lost 0 bases and 2 bases respectively, with 7 bases between them. The germline gives CDR1 ENHRY, CDR2 SYGVKD. CDR3 sequence: CAISESSRNYGYTF. The CDR3, as DNA: TGTGCCATCAGTGAGTCGTCTCGGAACTATGGCTACACCTTC.

DNA for the CDR3: TGTGCCAGCGGAACTTTGCGGAATGAGCAGTTCTTC. Translation: CASGTLRNEQFF. This chain uses TRBV28 with TRBJ2-1; unclear D gene. The V end lost 8 bases, the J end lost 7 bases, and 12 bases lay between the germline ends. The germline gives CDR1 MDHEN, CDR2 SYDVKM. The CDR3 contains 12 residues.

V usage is TRBV7-9 and J usage is TRBJ2-5; D might be TRBD2 (6 bases). Germline loops: CDR1 SEHNR, CDR2 FQNEAQ (reference sequence). CDR3 length: 13 amino acids. V was shortened by 7 bases and J by 1 base, with 10 bases between the two germline ends. CDR3 region: CASKSGSQETQYF. DNA for the CDR3: TGTGCCAGCAAGTCCGGGAGCCAAGAGACCCAGTACTTC.

The chain is built from TRBV27 and TRBJ2-1; 12 nucleotides agree with TRBD2. The trim removed 3 bases at V and 6 bases at J, leaving 3 bases unmatched. Germline lookup yields CDR1 MNHEY and CDR2 SMNVEV (reference sequence). The CDR3 contains 15 residues. The CDR3 sequence: CASSLATSGSNEQFF. CDR3 in DNA: TGTGCCAGCAGTTTGGCGACTAGCGGGAGCAATGAGCAGTTCTTC.

The chain is built from TRBV11-2 and TRBJ2-5; possible D gene TRBD2, 7 bases. In germline, CDR1 is SGHAT, CDR2 FQNNGV. With 1 base removed from V and 14 bases from J, the gap between germline ends came to 11 bases. This CDR3 comprises 11 residues. The CDR3 loop reads CASSLGRGRYF. The CDR3 nucleotides read TGTGCCAGCAGCTTAGGGCGGGGGCGTTACTTC.

V usage is TRBV7-6 and J usage is TRBJ1-2; D gene uncertain. Germline V CDR1 and CDR2: SGHVS, FNYEAQ. The CDR3 runs to 13 residues. Between the trimmed V and J ends, which lost 4 bases and 1 base, there was a span of 7 bases. CDR3 bases: TGTGCCAGCAGCTCAGCGGGTAACTATGGCTACACCTTC. Protein product: CASSSAGNYGYTF.

The V call is TRBV28, the J call TRBJ1-5, with TRBD1 identical over 8 bases. The trim removed 8 bases at V and 3 bases at J, leaving 3 bases unmatched. The CDR3 contains 13 residues. In germline, CDR1 is MDHEN, CDR2 SYDVKM. CDR3 loop: CASQTGDNQPQHF. The DNA for the CDR3 is TGTGCCAGCCAGACAGGGGACAATCAGCCCCAGCATTTT.

Note on this clone: Other DNA sequences in this specimen translate into the identical CDR3. This chain connects TRBV27 to TRBJ1-5, with D unclear. The CDR3 sequence is 11 residues long. Germline CDR1 reads MNHEY; CDR2 reads SMNVEV (reference sequence). The V end was cut by 6 bases, the J end by 10 bases, with 10 bases between. The CDR3 DNA sequence: TGTGCCAGCAGCTCCGGAGGACCCCAGCATTTT. Translation gives CASSSGGPQHF.